This T cell receptor beta chain was recorded in a study of shared clonotypes between healthy human individuals. Study-wide background: Each donor contributed plates that comprised three CD4 naive, three CD4 memory, two CD8 naive and one CD8 memory.

Germline V lookup: CDR1 MGHRA, CDR2 YSYEKL. V gave up 4 bases and J gave up 1 base, with 13 bases separating them. The CDR3 spans 16 residues. Study-level results: Non-shared clonotypes had lower generation probabilities than those shared by all four donors.

This clone was seen once. Its antigen remains unknown. Replicate PCRs from sorted subsets contained roughly 200 ng DNA, which is 30,000 to 35,000 T cell genomes. Using immunoSEQ multiplex PCR, the repertoire was profiled, and TCRdb retains in-frame clones only, with some absent. The sample has about 2 million clones, over 85% seen once. CD45RO-negative CD8 cells positively selected for CCR7 made up the naive population, which excluded terminally differentiated effector memory CD45RA+ cells. The chain has TRBV4-1 and TRBJ1-4, with unresolved D. The clonotype was recovered from a man younger than 35 in good health. Sequenced: naive CD8+ T cells sorted from blood. CDR3: CASSPVGFITNEKLFF. CDR3 nucleotide sequence: TGCGCCAGCAGCCCGGTGGGTTTTATAACTAATGAAAAACTGTTTTTT.